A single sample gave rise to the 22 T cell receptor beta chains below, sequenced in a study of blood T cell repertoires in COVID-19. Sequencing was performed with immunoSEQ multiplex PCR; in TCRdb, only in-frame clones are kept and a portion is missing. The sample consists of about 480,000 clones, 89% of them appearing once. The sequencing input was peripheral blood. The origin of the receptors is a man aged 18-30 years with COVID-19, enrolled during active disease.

CDR3 region: CASSPPPPGGFYGYTF. The CDR3 DNA is TGTGCCAGCTCACCACCTCCGCCAGGGGGCTTTTATGGCTACACCTTC. This chain links TRBV18 with TRBJ1-2; TRBD1 matches 8 bases. J gave up 5 bases and V 0 bases, and 8 bases lay outside the gene matches. Germline V gives CDR1 KGHSH, CDR2 LQKENI. CDR3 length: 16 amino acids.

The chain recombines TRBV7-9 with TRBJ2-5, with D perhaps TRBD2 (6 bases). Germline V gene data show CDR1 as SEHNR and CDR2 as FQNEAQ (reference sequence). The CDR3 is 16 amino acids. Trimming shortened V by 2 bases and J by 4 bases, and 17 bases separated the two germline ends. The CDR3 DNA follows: TGTGCCAGCAGCTTACTACTGTCGGGAGCCGGAGAGACCCAGTACTTC. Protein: CASSLLLSGAGETQYF.

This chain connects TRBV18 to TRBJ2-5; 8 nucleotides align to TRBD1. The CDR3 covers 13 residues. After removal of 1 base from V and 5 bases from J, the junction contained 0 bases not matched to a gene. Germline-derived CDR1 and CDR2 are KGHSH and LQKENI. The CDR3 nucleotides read TGTGCCAGCTCACCACGGACAGGGGAGACCCAGTACTTC. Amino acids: CASSPRTGETQYF. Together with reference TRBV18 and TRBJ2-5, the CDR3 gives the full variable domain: NAGVMQNPRHLVRRRGQEARLRCSPMKGHSHVYWYRQLPEEGLKFMVYLQKENIIDESGMPKERFSAEFPKEGPSILRIQQVVRGDSAAYFCASSPRTGETQYFGPGTRLLVL.

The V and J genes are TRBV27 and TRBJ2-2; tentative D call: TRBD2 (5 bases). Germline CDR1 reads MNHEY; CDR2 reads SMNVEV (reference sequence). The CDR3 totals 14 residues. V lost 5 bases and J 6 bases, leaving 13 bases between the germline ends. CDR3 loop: CASSTLGGSGELFF. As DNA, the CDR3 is TGTGCCAGCAGTACCTTAGGCGGGTCCGGGGAGCTGTTTTTT.

The CDR3 region has the DNA TGTGCCAGCAGCAGAGGACTGCAGGAGACCCAGTACTTC. The encoded protein is CASSRGLQETQYF. The chain employs TRBV7-3 and TRBJ2-5; tentatively, D is TRBD2 (5 bases). This CDR3 is 13 amino acids long. CDR1 is SGHTA and CDR2 is FQGTGA in the germline V gene. Trimming cost V 5 bases and J 5 bases, with 12 bases left between them.

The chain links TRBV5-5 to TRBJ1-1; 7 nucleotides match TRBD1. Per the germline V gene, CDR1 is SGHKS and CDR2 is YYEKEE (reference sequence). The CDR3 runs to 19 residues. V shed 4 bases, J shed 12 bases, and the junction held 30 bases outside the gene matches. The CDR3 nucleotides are TGTGCCAGCAGCACCGGGACAGCACTTCCGCAGAACATCGAAGGAAGAACTTTCTTT. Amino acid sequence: CASSTGTALPQNIEGRTFF.

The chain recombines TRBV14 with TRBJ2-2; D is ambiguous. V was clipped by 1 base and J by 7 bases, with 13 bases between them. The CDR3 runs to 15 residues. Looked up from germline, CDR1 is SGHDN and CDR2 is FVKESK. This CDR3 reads CASSQVSRRVGELFF. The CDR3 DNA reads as TGTGCCAGCAGCCAAGTATCTAGGCGAGTCGGGGAGCTGTTTTTT.

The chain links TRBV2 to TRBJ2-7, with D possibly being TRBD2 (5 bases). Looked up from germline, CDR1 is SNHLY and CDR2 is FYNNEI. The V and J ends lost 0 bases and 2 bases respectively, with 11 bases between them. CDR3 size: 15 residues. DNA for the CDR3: TGTGCCAGCAGTGAAGCGGCTAGCAGAACCTACGAGCAGTACTTC. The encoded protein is CASSEAASRTYEQYF.

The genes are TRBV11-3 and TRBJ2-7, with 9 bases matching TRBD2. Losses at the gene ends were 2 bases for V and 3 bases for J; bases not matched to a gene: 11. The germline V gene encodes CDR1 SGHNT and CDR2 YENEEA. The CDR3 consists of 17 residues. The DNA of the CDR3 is TGTGCCAGCAGCTTAAGAGGTAGCGGGAGTGGTTTCTACGAGCAGTACTTC. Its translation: CASSLRGSGSGFYEQYF.

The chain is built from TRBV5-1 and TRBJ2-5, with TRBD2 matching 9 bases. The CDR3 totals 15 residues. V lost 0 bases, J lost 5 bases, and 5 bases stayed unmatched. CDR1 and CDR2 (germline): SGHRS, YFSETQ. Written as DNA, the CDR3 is TGCGCCAGCAGCTTGGGACTAGCGGTCCGGGAGACCCAGTACTTC. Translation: CASSLGLAVRETQYF.

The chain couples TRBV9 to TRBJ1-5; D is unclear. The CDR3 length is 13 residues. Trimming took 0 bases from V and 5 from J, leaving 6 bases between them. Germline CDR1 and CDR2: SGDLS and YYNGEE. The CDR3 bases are TGTGCCAGCAGCGTAGCTACTGATCAGCCCCAGCATTTT. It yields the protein CASSVATDQPQHF.

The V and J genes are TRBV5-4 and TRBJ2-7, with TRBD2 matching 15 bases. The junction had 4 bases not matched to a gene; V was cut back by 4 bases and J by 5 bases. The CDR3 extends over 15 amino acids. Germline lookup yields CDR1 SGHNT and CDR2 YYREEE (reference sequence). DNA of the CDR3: TGTGCCAGCAGCCCGGGGACTAGCGGGGGGCACGAGCAGTACTTC. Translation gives CASSPGTSGGHEQYF.

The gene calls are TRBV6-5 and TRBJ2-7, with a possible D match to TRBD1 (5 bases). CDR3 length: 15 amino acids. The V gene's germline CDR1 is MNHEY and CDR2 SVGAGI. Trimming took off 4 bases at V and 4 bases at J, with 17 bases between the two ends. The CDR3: CASSLAPAGYYEQYF. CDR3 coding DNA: TGTGCCAGCAGTTTAGCACCAGCAGGGTATTACGAGCAGTACTTC.

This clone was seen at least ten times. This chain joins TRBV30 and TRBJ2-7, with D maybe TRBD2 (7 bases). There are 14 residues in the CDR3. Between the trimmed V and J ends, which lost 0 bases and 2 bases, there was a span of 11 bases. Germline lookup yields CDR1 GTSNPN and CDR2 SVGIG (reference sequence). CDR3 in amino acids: CAWSVGGAAYEQYF. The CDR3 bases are TGTGCCTGGAGTGTTGGGGGGGCGGCCTACGAGCAGTACTTC.

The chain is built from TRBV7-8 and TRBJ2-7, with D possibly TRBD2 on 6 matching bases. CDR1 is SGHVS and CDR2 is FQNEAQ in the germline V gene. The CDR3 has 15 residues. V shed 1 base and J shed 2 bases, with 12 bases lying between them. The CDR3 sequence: CASSLGGTGAYEQYF. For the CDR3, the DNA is TGTGCCAGCAGCTTAGGGGGGACTGGAGCCTACGAGCAGTACTTC.

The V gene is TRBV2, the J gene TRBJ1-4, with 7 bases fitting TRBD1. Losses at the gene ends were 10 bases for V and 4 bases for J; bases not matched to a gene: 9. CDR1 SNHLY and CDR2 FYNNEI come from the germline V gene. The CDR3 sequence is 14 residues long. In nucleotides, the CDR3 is TGTGCCACCGCCTCGGACAGGAGTAATGAAAAACTGTTTTTT. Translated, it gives CATASDRSNEKLFF.

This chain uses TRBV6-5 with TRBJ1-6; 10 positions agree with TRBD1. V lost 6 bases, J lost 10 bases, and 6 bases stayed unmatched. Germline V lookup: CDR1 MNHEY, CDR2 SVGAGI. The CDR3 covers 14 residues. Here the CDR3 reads CASRKDRGQSPLHF. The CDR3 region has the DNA TGTGCCAGCAGGAAAGACAGGGGGCAATCACCCCTCCACTTT.

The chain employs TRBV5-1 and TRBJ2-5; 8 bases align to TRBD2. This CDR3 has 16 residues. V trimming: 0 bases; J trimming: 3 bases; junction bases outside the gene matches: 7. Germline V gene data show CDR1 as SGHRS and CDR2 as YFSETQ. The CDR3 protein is CASSLGAGVGEETQYF. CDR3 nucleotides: TGCGCCAGCAGCTTGGGAGCGGGGGTCGGGGAAGAGACCCAGTACTTC.

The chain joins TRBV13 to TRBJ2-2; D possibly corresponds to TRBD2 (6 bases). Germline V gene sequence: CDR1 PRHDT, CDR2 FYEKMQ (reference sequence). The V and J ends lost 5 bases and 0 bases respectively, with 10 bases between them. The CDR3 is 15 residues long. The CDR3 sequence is CASSHSGSNTGELFF. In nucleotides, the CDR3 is TGTGCCAGCAGCCATAGCGGATCGAACACCGGGGAGCTGTTTTTT.

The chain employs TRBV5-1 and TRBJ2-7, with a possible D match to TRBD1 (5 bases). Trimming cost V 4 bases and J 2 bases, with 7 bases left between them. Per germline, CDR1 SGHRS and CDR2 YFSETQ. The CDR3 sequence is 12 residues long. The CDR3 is CASSMTAYEQYF. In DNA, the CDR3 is TGCGCCAGCAGCATGACAGCCTACGAGCAGTACTTC. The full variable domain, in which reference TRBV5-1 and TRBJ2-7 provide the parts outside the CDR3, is KAGVTQTPRYLIKTRGQQVTLSCSPISGHRSVSWYQQTPGQGLQFLFEYFSETQRNKGNFPGRFSGRQFSNSRSEMNVSTLELGDSALYLCASSMTAYEQYFGPGTRLTVT.

The CDR3: CASSPRGQGMYGYTF. The CDR3 coding sequence is TGTGCCAGCAGCCCCCGCGGACAGGGGATGTATGGCTACACCTTC. The chain is built from TRBV6-2 or TRBV6-3 and TRBJ1-2; TRBD1 matches 9 bases. This CDR3 has 15 residues. Germline CDR1 is MNHEY and CDR2 is SVGEGT. The V gene end was trimmed by 6 bases and the J gene end by 5 bases; junction bases not matched to a gene: 10.

The CDR3, as DNA: TGTGCCAGCAGTGCCAATCGACCGCTAGTCCAAGAGACCCAGTACTTC. This sequence encodes CASSANRPLVQETQYF. The rearrangement links TRBV6-1 to TRBJ2-5; D gene unclear. The ends were cut back, 4 bases at V and 1 base at J, with 16 bases in the middle. Germline assignment: CDR1 MNHNS and CDR2 SASEGT. The CDR3 is 16 amino acids.